This TCR beta chain was sequenced in a study of shared clonotypes between healthy human individuals. Study context: Used for every donor were three CD4 naive, three CD4 memory, two CD8 naive and one CD8 memory plate. Points from the study as a whole: Generation probabilities were higher for clonotypes shared across all four sorted-subset donors than for unshared ones.

The CDR3 sequence is 17 residues long. The germline V gene has CDR1 SGHTA and CDR2 FQGNSA. Trimming cost V 5 bases and J 0 bases, with 18 bases left between them. As to this clone: Its antigen remains unidentified.

TCRdb keeps only in-frame clones here, not all; method: immunoSEQ multiplex PCR. The table lists some 1.5 million clones, 96% of them singletons. Sequenced sample: naive CD4+ T cells sorted from blood. The subset: CD45RA+ positively selected. V gene TRBV7-2 combines with J gene TRBJ2-3; D is perhaps TRBD1 or TRBD2 (6 bases each). The receptor was isolated from a man aged 25 to 40 in good health. CDR3 amino acids: CASSQRGVPSSTDTQYF. The CDR3 nucleotides are TGTGCCAGCAGCCAGAGGGGGGTCCCCTCTAGCACAGATACGCAGTATTTT.